This T cell receptor beta chain was retrieved from a study of cytomegalovirus exposure and HLA in healthy donors (dated by TCRdb to the late 2010s). In terms of the full investigation: In an earlier analysis of several hundred of the donors, around 300 Gb of sequence data and 95 million to 130 million unique TCR beta sequences from approximately 180 million T cells were reported. An early release covering 500 to 750 HLA-typed donors comprised approximately 290 gigabases of sequencing data and 65 million to 100 million unique TCR sequences. Among the roughly 390 genotyped donors, about 85% belonged to the genetic ancestry cluster associated with self-reported Caucasian donors. The study aimed to test whether cataloging public T cell receptors could reveal signatures of past pathogen exposure. Using immunosequencing, the study profiled T cell repertoires from roughly 650 subjects and related those repertoires to cytomegalovirus serostatus. A separate validation cohort of approximately 120 different subjects was used in addition to the roughly 700-subject first cohort. To predict cytomegalovirus infection status, the study combined high-throughput TCR immunosequencing, statistical association of individual TCRs with disease status, and machine learning. A later analysis re-examined previously published TCR beta repertoires from 600 to 700 donors and added high-resolution HLA genotyping to investigate patterns of TCR occurrence. Rather than drawing on any new phenotypic data, the later analysis identified candidate immune exposures from TCR beta sequences and the way those sequences occurred across donors. An earlier analysis of 500 to 750 of the donors applied high-throughput TCR beta sequencing to assess whether each TCR beta V gene segment acted as functional or pseudogenic. Donor age, sex, ethnicity and CMV serostatus were compiled together with the repertoire data. A later genetic analysis took genome-wide SNP genotypes for about 55% of the 666 donors and used that subset as a discovery cohort. All discovery cohort repertoires had been generated using a single sequencing platform. HLA typing covered class I and class II loci at four-digit resolution. The number of donors typed differed by locus, with about 629-640 for A, B, C, DRB1 and DQB1, more than 500 for DQA1, about 610 for DPA1, and around 430 for DPB1. Four or five DR-DQ haplotypes were handled as single units for association and clustering because linkage in the cohort was strong. Among about 400 genotyped donors of the cohort, an average of roughly 230,000 unique TCR beta nucleotide sequences was sequenced per donor, of which about 19% were non-productive. The full study reports these points: A further reported finding was that TCR beta sequences accurately predicted the HLA-A and HLA-B alleles for most subjects in the first cohort. In the study, around 150 TCR beta chains were listed as associated with cytomegalovirus. Because counts were too low, 15 to 20 rarely observed V segments, including chromosome 9 orphons, were excluded from the earlier analysis of 500 to 700 of the donors. A later analysis associated 15,000 or so TCR beta sequences with specific HLA alleles at a false discovery rate of 0.05. In a later analysis, HLA-associated TCR beta chains showed more clonal expansion and lower generation probabilities than non-associated chains that were equally common. Most TCR sequences were seen in very few donors, while some public TCRs were found in many individuals. In vitro tests confirmed that three of the cytomegalovirus-associated TCR beta chains recognize cytomegalovirus antigens. Linkage disequilibrium might explain the correlated functional status among segregating V segments, but an unknown experimental factor could not be ruled out. According to a later analysis, most CMV-associated TCR beta chains appeared to be HLA-restricted, and the HLA associations seemed to be driven largely by CMV exposure. In an earlier analysis of fewer than 700 of the donors, most TCR beta V segments appeared in productive rearrangements about 87% or about 30% of the time, broadly matching IMGT annotations. Presence/absence analyses assumed roughly uniform sequencing depth across donors, an assumption that may not hold. A cluster of highly shared sequence variants was judged likely to represent a technical artifact of the sequencing pipeline. CMV serostatus was the only immune exposure information available for the cohort. The classifier was reported to diagnose cytomegalovirus status with high specificity and sensitivity in both the original cohort and the validation cohort. According to the authors, the approach could potentially be generalized to other disease states and immunological phenotypes. Because some donors lacked HLA typing at each locus, the association tests relied only on the typed subset. Several of the top co-occurrence clusters appeared to be linked to parvovirus B19, influenza, CMV and Epstein-Barr virus, according to a later analysis. A later genetic analysis associated a missense DCLRE1C variant with V-gene and J-gene trimming of TCR beta chains, and an independent cohort replicated the association. Only TCR beta chains were sequenced in this cohort, and the absence of alpha or paired-chain data limited detectable features. Compared with the roughly 600-donor mean, donors in an Asian-associated ancestry cluster had fewer N-insertions in productive TCRs, according to a later genetic analysis. In a later analysis, the rate of TCR association differed among HLA loci, with DRB1 alleles having the most associated TCRs and HLA-C alleles having the fewest. Some IMGT-functional V segments, including TRBV6-2 and TRBV6-3, could not be told apart with the 87-base-pair reads, so those segments were excluded. When HLA alleles, especially DR and DQ, strongly co-occurred, attributing TCR associations to individual alleles was difficult.

Libraries were prepared through the immunoSEQ multiplex PCR assay. The multiplex PCR relied on a mix of 60 forward primers for TCR Vbeta segments and 13 reverse primers for TCR Jbeta segments. The CDR3 region of rearranged TCR beta genes was amplified from genomic DNA with a multiplex PCR assay. The amplified TCR beta libraries were sequenced on the Illumina HiSeq System as 87-base-pair reads. For the original study's pipeline: Across the 700 or so repertoires, a later analysis counted 60 million to 90 million unique TCR beta chains, roughly 11 million of which were shared by at least two donors. Raw reads were error-corrected and collapsed into unique sequences by a nearest-neighbor algorithm in which closely related sequences were merged to remove PCR and sequencing errors. To assign V, D and J gene segments, CDR3 sequences were aligned to IMGT reference sequences. Each retained sequence needed at least a six-nucleotide match to both a V gene segment and a J gene segment. Rearrangements were called productive when the CDR3 lacked stop codons and stayed in frame with V and J; all others were non-productive. Following IMGT convention, CDR3 was defined as the stretch from the second conserved V-encoded cysteine up to the conserved J-encoded phenylalanine. The earlier analysis of about 620 of the donors excluded sequences that lacked an unambiguous match to a single V gene segment. In an earlier analysis of almost 600 of the donors, a V segment was called functional when productive rearrangements were above 56.7%, and segregating when the standard deviation between donors exceeded 5%. A statistical classification framework was built for diagnosing cytomegalovirus status from the catalog of TCR beta chain sequences. V and J gene assignment, in a later analysis, came from comparing TCR nucleotide sequences with IMGT/GENE-DB human TR gene sequences. Using the TCRdist pipeline, a later analysis assigned CDR3 sequences along with most-parsimonious VDJ recombination scenarios. In a later analysis, every TCR beta chain was defined by the combination of its CDR3 amino acid sequence and its V-gene family, and reads without a unique V-gene family were dropped. As a way to deal with suspected cross-contamination and a sequencing artifact, a later analysis dropped 450 to 600 nucleotide sequences that were highly shared and had low generation probability. For each public chain, a later analysis derived a clonal expansion index from normalized ranks of inferred template counts within each repertoire. Generation probabilities in a later analysis came from a VDJ recombination model fitted to out-of-frame rearrangements, and those results were checked against IGoR. In a later analysis, hypergeometric tests were used to score TCR-TCR, TCR-HLA and TCR-CMV co-occurrence, with a repertoire-size bias correction applied to TCR pairs. To estimate false discovery rates, a later analysis permuted the HLA or CMV assignments 20 times. A later analysis grouped co-occurring TCRs with DBSCAN, adding TCRdist sequence similarity when clustering within HLA-allele-positive subsets. Co-occurrence clustering excluded repertoires with fewer than 30,000 or more than 120,000 public chains, plus five with anomalous nucleotide sharing. TCRdb stores this immuneACCESS table with in-frame sequences only. Part of the clones is absent; in the studies checked, under half of the shortfall reflects unresolved V genes, and no reason is known for the rest. That table supplies the V and J calls and clone size; D and trimming were determined from the DNA. This sample gives more than 85,000 clones in total; 75% to 85% of them show up just once. The ten largest clones add up to about 2.2% of the sample.

V loses 2 bases, J loses 0 bases, and the germline ends lie 8 bases apart. The germline V gene (reference sequence) supplies CDR1 LNHDA and CDR2 SQIVND. The CDR3 holds 14 amino acids from the cysteine to the phenylalanine. Kept here is only the CDR3 DNA, which spans 42 bases and is read in frame from base 1. The cohort consisted of 650 to 850 healthy bone marrow donors. Cohort members were all nominally healthy when sampled, although unrecorded immune exposures were likely present. The donor tested CMV seronegative, placing the donor among the 350 to 400 seronegative members of the cohort. Every donor gave a peripheral blood sample, and the peripheral blood mononuclear cells from that sample were used for TCR beta sequencing. The Qiagen DNeasy Blood Extraction Kit was used to extract genomic DNA from the blood cell samples. On this clone itself: Its antigen remains unidentified. Per-base quality was not reported, and no clone a single base away is much larger than it. The same CDR3 can be traced to other DNA sequences in this sample.

The sequence came from a man between 25 and 39 years old in good health and CMV-seronegative. The sequence is built from TRBV19 and TRBJ2-7, with a tentative D gene TRBD1 over 5 matching bases. Sequencing was performed on PBMCs. The CDR3 region has the sequence CASSIQGISYEQYF. The sequenced DNA is TGTGCCAGTAGTATACAGGGTATCTCCTACGAGCAGTACTTC.